The 27 T cell receptor beta chains given below trace back to one sample, sequenced in a study of shared clonotypes between healthy human individuals. Some clones are missing from TCRdb's copy, which holds only in-frame ones; the method was immunoSEQ multiplex PCR. In the table there are around 330,000 clones, roughly 70% of which are singletons. Sequencing input: memory CD4+ T cells sorted from blood. The subset denotes: CD45RA-negative fraction. These receptors originate from a man under 40 in good health.

The chain recombines TRBV19 with TRBJ1-3, with 9 bases lining up with TRBD1. The junction had 7 bases not matched to a gene; V was cut back by 4 bases and J by 0 bases. The germline CDR1 and CDR2 sequences are LNHDA and SQIVND (reference sequence). This CDR3 region has 17 residues. The CDR3 loop reads CASSTRDRALSGNTIYF. CDR3 nucleotide sequence: TGTGCCAGTAGTACCCGGGACAGGGCCCTCTCTGGAAACACCATATATTTT.

The chain employs TRBV5-4 and TRBJ2-7, with 14 bases matching TRBD2. Germline trimming cut 5 bases from V and 0 bases from J; bases unmatched to any gene: 10. The CDR3 is 18 amino acids. Germline loops: CDR1 SGHNT, CDR2 YYREEE (reference sequence). CDR3 amino acids: CASSPGLAGDPASYEQYF. CDR3 DNA: TGTGCCAGCAGTCCGGGACTAGCGGGAGATCCCGCCTCCTACGAGCAGTACTTC.

This clone showed up just a few times. The rearrangement uses TRBV11-2 and TRBJ2-5; D perhaps matches TRBD2 (7 bases). CDR1 is SGHAT, CDR2 FQNNGV, per germline. V was trimmed by 5 bases and J by 5 bases, leaving 21 bases between them. This CDR3 region has 16 residues. The DNA of the CDR3 is TGTGCCAGCAGCGGGGGGGCGGTCAGGGCTGGGGAGACCCAGTACTTC. Its translation is CASSGGAVRAGETQYF.

This rearrangement joins TRBV9 to TRBJ1-1; D remains ambiguous. The CDR3 contains 14 residues. Germline V CDR1 and CDR2: SGDLS, YYNGEE. The V and J ends lost 0 bases and 1 base respectively, with 7 bases between them. The chain's CDR3 is CASSVVSANTEAFF. The CDR3 nucleotides are TGTGCCAGCAGCGTAGTGTCGGCGAACACTGAAGCTTTCTTT.

This clone was observed a handful of times. The V call is TRBV14, the J call TRBJ2-2; 7 bases agree with TRBD2. This CDR3 comprises 15 residues. Germline V gene data show CDR1 as SGHDN and CDR2 as FVKESK. With V trimmed by 4 bases and J by 4 bases, 6 bases remained unmatched. CDR3 sequence reads: CASSPTSVLTGELFF. DNA of the CDR3: TGTGCCAGCAGCCCCACTAGCGTACTCACCGGGGAGCTGTTTTTT. Using reference TRBV14 and TRBJ2-2 for the parts outside the CDR3, the full variable domain is EAGVTQFPSHSVIEKGQTVTLRCDPISGHDNLYWYRRVMGKEIKFLLHFVKESKQDESGMPNNRFLAERTGGTYSTLKVQPAELEDSGVYFCASSPTSVLTGELFFGEGSRLTVL.

CDR3 in DNA: TGTGCCTGGAGTGAAAATAGCAATCAGCCCCAGCATTTT. This encodes CAWSENSNQPQHF. V and J are TRBV30 and TRBJ1-5, with D uncertain. V gave up 1 base and J gave up 0 bases, with 4 bases separating them. Germline V gene sequence: CDR1 GTSNPN, CDR2 SVGIG (reference sequence). The CDR3 spans 13 residues. Full variable domain (remainder filled in from reference TRBV30 and TRBJ1-5): SQTIHQWPATLVQPVGSPLSLECTVEGTSNPNLYWYRQAAGRGLQLLFYSVGIGQISSEVPQNLSASRPQDRQFILSSKKLLLSDSGFYLCAWSENSNQPQHFGDGTRLSIL.

The chain recombines TRBV6-1 with TRBJ2-7, with 8 bases lining up with TRBD1. Germline lookup yields CDR1 MNHNS and CDR2 SASEGT. This CDR3 spans 14 amino acids. The V segment lost 5 bases and the J segment 7 bases; nucleotides outside the gene matches: 10. The CDR3 bases are TGTGCCAGCAGTCCCGGGACAGGTGGGTTGGAGCAGTACTTC. Protein: CASSPGTGGLEQYF.

The V call is TRBV2, the J call TRBJ2-2; 7 bases map to TRBD1. The CDR3 spans 15 residues. Germline V gene lookup returns CDR1 SNHLY and CDR2 FYNNEI. With 6 bases clipped from V and 3 bases from J, the junction kept 7 bases outside the gene matches. CDR3 bases: TGTGCCAGCAGGGTAGACAGGGTTTACACCGGGGAGCTGTTTTTT. Translated, it gives CASRVDRVYTGELFF.

The V call is TRBV9, the J call TRBJ2-3; the match to TRBD2 covers 10 bases. The CDR3 is 17 residues long. The ends lost 2 bases at V and 0 bases at J; junction bases unmatched: 6. Germline V gene lookup returns CDR1 SGDLS and CDR2 YYNGEE. CDR3 DNA: TGTGCCAGCAGCGTTCTAGCGGGAGACCTTAGCACAGATACGCAGTATTTT. It is translated as CASSVLAGDLSTDTQYF.

This clone was observed many times. This chain links TRBV18 with TRBJ2-5; D gene ambiguous. The length of the CDR3 is 14 residues. Germline assignment: CDR1 KGHSH and CDR2 LQKENI. V was shortened by 3 bases and J by 1 base, with 9 bases between the two germline ends. Written as DNA, the CDR3 is TGTGCCAGCTCACCTACCTCGACCCAAGAGACCCAGTACTTC. Translated, it gives CASSPTSTQETQYF. Variable domain in full (rest from reference TRBV18 and TRBJ2-5): NAGVMQNPRHLVRRRGQEARLRCSPMKGHSHVYWYRQLPEEGLKFMVYLQKENIIDESGMPKERFSAEFPKEGPSILRIQQVVRGDSAAYFCASSPTSTQETQYFGPGTRLLVL.

This clone has only a few counts. J is TRBJ2-3 and V is TRBV5-4, with 8 positions matching TRBD2. Germline CDR1 SGHNT, CDR2 YYREEE (reference sequence). This CDR3 has 15 residues. V was clipped by 4 bases and J by 2 bases; unmatched bases: 6. As DNA, the CDR3 is TGTGCCAGCAGCCAAGCGGGAGTAAACACAGATACGCAGTATTTT. It encodes CASSQAGVNTDTQYF.

V is TRBV4-1 and J is TRBJ2-7; 9 bases fit TRBD1. The CDR3 contains 15 residues. V lost 2 bases, J lost 7 bases, and 9 bases stayed unmatched. Germline CDR1 reads MGHRA; CDR2 reads YSYEKL. The CDR3 nucleotides are TGCGCCAGCAGCCAACCGGGACAGGGAGGAAAAGAGCAGTACTTC. It yields the protein CASSQPGQGGKEQYF.

This chain connects TRBV7-6 to TRBJ2-7, with 11 bases that match TRBD1. The germline CDR1 and CDR2 sequences are SGHVS and FNYEAQ. Trimming removed 5 bases from V and 2 bases from J; junction bases left unmatched: 2. This CDR3 has 14 residues. CDR3 in amino acids: CASSLGQGAYEQYF. CDR3 bases: TGTGCCAGCAGCCTGGGACAGGGGGCCTACGAGCAGTACTTC.

Concerning this clone: The same CDR3 also results from other DNA sequences found in this sample. This chain connects TRBV7-3 to TRBJ2-1, with TRBD2 matching 12 bases. CDR3 length equals 16 residues. Germline trimming cut 6 bases from V and 2 bases from J; bases unmatched to any gene: 5. CDR1 and CDR2 from the germline V gene are SGHTA and FQGTGA. CDR3 residues: CASSLLAGGPYNEQFF. The DNA for the CDR3 is TGTGCCAGCAGTCTACTAGCGGGAGGCCCCTACAATGAGCAGTTCTTC.

V gene TRBV11-3 combines with J gene TRBJ2-7, with D perhaps given as TRBD1 or TRBD2 (5 bases each). The CDR3 spans 13 residues. V lost 4 bases, J lost 9 bases, and 16 bases lay in between. CDR1 and CDR2 (germline): SGHNT, YENEEA. The CDR3 nucleotides read TGTGCCAGCAGCTCCCGGGGCAATACTCGGCAGTACTTC. It codes for CASSSRGNTRQYF.

The sample holds one count of this clone. The chain joins TRBV7-7 to TRBJ2-3, with 8 bases lining up with TRBD2. Germline-derived CDR1 and CDR2 are SSHAT and FNYEAQ (reference sequence). There are 22 residues in the CDR3. Unmatched junction bases numbered 23, after V lost 3 bases and J lost 0 bases. For the CDR3, the DNA is TGTGCCAGCAGCTTTAATGATCGACTAGCGCGTTCCCGCACTACTAGCACAGATACGCAGTATTTT. Encoded protein: CASSFNDRLARSRTTSTDTQYF.

This chain uses TRBV29-1 with TRBJ1-1; no definite D call. The CDR3 has 11 amino acids. V gave up 4 bases and J gave up 4 bases, with 7 bases separating them. Germline assignment: CDR1 SQVTM and CDR2 ANQGSEA. CDR3 residues: CSVAVLTEAFF. CDR3 DNA sequence: TGCAGCGTTGCGGTTCTCACTGAAGCTTTCTTT.

The chain has TRBV4-3 and TRBJ2-7; D not resolved. CDR1 is LGHNA, CDR2 YSLEER, per germline. The CDR3 extends over 13 amino acids. V shed 0 bases and J shed 5 bases, with 8 bases lying between them. In nucleotides, the CDR3 is TGCGCCAGCAGCCAAGATCGGCGGAACGAGCAGTACTTC. Encoded protein: CASSQDRRNEQYF.

This CDR3 reads CASSRWTGGYGYTF. The DNA for the CDR3 is TGTGCCAGCAGCCGATGGACAGGGGGCTATGGCTACACCTTC. This sequence joins TRBV14 and TRBJ1-2; 10 bases match TRBD1. The J segment lost 4 bases and the V segment lost 4 bases, leaving 3 bases of the junction unmatched. The CDR3 has 14 amino acids. Germline V gene data show CDR1 as SGHDN and CDR2 as FVKESK.

The table lists this clone with a few counts. CDR3 nucleotide sequence: TGTGCCAGCAGTAATGGTCTAACCTACGAGCAGTACTTC. Its translation is CASSNGLTYEQYF. The chain couples TRBV6-6 to TRBJ2-7; D gene uncertain. The germline V and J ends were trimmed by 5 bases and 2 bases, with 10 bases remaining between them. The CDR3 has 13 amino acids. Germline CDR1 and CDR2: MNHNY and SVGAGI (reference sequence).

The V call is TRBV7-9, the J call TRBJ2-1; 8 positions match TRBD2. Trimming cost V 4 bases and J 4 bases; bases outside gene matches: 12. The CDR3 length is 17 residues. CDR1 is SEHNR and CDR2 is FQNEAQ in the germline V gene (reference sequence). CDR3 in amino acids: CASSSTPRSGMYNEQFF. The CDR3 DNA reads as TGTGCCAGCAGCTCAACCCCTCGTAGCGGGATGTACAATGAGCAGTTCTTC.

This clone was found once. The chain joins TRBV7-2 to TRBJ2-2; 14 bases match TRBD2. V was pared by 5 bases and J by 7 bases, with 6 bases of the junction left unmatched. This CDR3 region has 16 residues. Germline values: CDR1 SGHTA, CDR2 FQGNSA. The CDR3 here is CASSDGTSGSVGELFF. DNA of the CDR3: TGTGCCAGCAGCGACGGGACTAGCGGGAGCGTCGGGGAGCTGTTTTTT.

The rearrangement links TRBV7-9 to TRBJ2-1; D not certain. The V gene lost 8 bases and the J gene lost 4 bases, with 6 bases spanning the gap. The CDR3 consists of 11 residues. CDR1 SEHNR and CDR2 FQNEAQ come from the germline V gene (reference sequence). The DNA of the CDR3 is TGTGCCAGCCAACAGTACAATGAGCAGTTCTTC. It specifies CASQQYNEQFF.

This clone was seen at least ten times. The chain has TRBV20-1 and TRBJ2-7; D call uncertain. This CDR3 contains 10 residues. Trimming removed 3 bases at V and 8 bases at J, with 8 bases between. In germline, CDR1 is DFQATT, CDR2 SNEGSKA (reference sequence). The chain's CDR3 is CSASMGKQYF. CDR3 DNA: TGCAGTGCTAGTATGGGGAAGCAGTACTTC.

The chain uses TRBV5-8 and TRBJ2-7; tentative D call: TRBD1 (5 bases). V dropped 1 base and J dropped 7 bases, with 27 bases sitting between them. Germline lookup yields CDR1 SGHTS and CDR2 YDEGEE. CDR3 length: 18 residues. In nucleotides, the CDR3 is TGTGCCAGCAGCTTGTCGGTCAGGGCCGATTCTCCCTACTGGGAGCAGTACTTC. Translating it yields CASSLSVRADSPYWEQYF.

CDR3 DNA: TGTGCCAGCAGCTTTCGGACAGGGGACAATGAGCAGTTCTTC. Translated, it gives CASSFRTGDNEQFF. The chain joins TRBV7-2 to TRBJ2-1, with 9 bases that match TRBD1. This CDR3 comprises 14 residues. Looked up from germline, CDR1 is SGHTA and CDR2 is FQGNSA. Trimming removed 3 bases from V and 5 bases from J; junction bases left unmatched: 2. Complete variable domain (other parts from reference TRBV7-2 and TRBJ2-1): GAGVSQSPSNKVTEKGKDVELRCDPISGHTALYWYRQSLGQGLEFLIYFQGNSAPDKSGLPSDRFSAERTGGSVSTLTIQRTQQEDSAVYLCASSFRTGDNEQFFGPGTRLTVL.

The CDR3 sequence is CASSLGAGRNEKLFF. The CDR3 bases are TGTGCCAGCAGCTTAGGGGCTGGACGGAATGAAAAACTGTTTTTT. The gene calls are TRBV7-8 and TRBJ1-4; D gene ambiguous. Trimming pared 1 base from V and 5 bases from J, leaving 11 bases between. The CDR3 contains 15 residues. Germline lookup yields CDR1 SGHVS and CDR2 FQNEAQ.